These 32 T cell receptor beta chains share one sample of origin, sequenced in a study of T cell repertoires in cytomegalovirus infection. One entry per CDR3 protein, called by TCRdb with MiXCR from the reads. The sample includes 250,000 or so distinct CDR3 sequences, 17% of them seen just once. What was sequenced was CD8+ T cells from PBMCs. These receptors came from a human donor in good health (CMV status not recorded). Some clones in this sample may be carry-over from other donors' samples.

As for this clonotype: A much larger clone is a single base away; this may be a read error. This sequence joins TRBV4-1 and TRBJ2-7; TRBD2 matches 7 bases. CDR1 and CDR2 from the germline V gene are MGHRA and YSYEKL. The CDR3 runs 16 residues. J gave up 5 bases and V 0 bases, and 10 bases lay outside the gene matches. The DNA of the CDR3 is TGCGCCAGCAGCCAAGATAGGGCGGGGGAGCGGAACGAGCAGTACTTC. Translating gives CASSQDRAGERNEQYF.

This clonotype was recorded a few times. This chain links TRBV13 with TRBJ2-5; unclear D gene. With 1 base removed from V and 6 bases from J, the gap between germline ends came to 9 bases. This CDR3 comprises 13 residues. CDR1 PRHDT and CDR2 FYEKMQ come from the germline V gene (reference sequence). The DNA of the CDR3 is TGTGCCAGCAGCTTAGAGGAAACGAAGACCCAGTACTTC. Encoded protein: CASSLEETKTQYF.

The table lists this clonotype with many counts. The chain carries TRBV7-9 and TRBJ2-1; 8 bases agree with TRBD2. The CDR3 is made up of 18 amino acids. From germline, CDR1 is SEHNR and CDR2 FQNEAQ (reference sequence). The ends lost 1 base at V and 2 bases at J; junction bases unmatched: 10. The DNA of the CDR3 is TGTGCCAGCAGCTTAGTTCGGGGGAACGGGGGGGCCTACAATGAGCAGTTCTTC. Translation gives CASSLVRGNGGAYNEQFF.

This chain uses TRBV6-2 or TRBV6-3 with TRBJ1-5, with D possibly being TRBD1 (6 bases). V lost 5 bases and J 7 bases, leaving 15 bases between the germline ends. The CDR3 contains 14 residues. Germline V lookup: CDR1 MNHEY, CDR2 SVGEGT. The CDR3 nucleotides are TGTGCCAGCAGTACCGGGGGGCCGAGGCAGCCCCAGCATTTT. This gives the protein CASSTGGPRQPQHF.

This chain uses TRBV6-5 with TRBJ2-2, with D unclear. CDR1 and CDR2 (germline): MNHEY, SVGAGI. The CDR3 is 14 residues long. The ends were cut back, 2 bases at V and 5 bases at J, with 9 bases in the middle. This CDR3 is CASSYKSETGELFF. CDR3 in DNA: TGTGCCAGCAGTTACAAGAGCGAGACCGGGGAGCTGTTTTTT.

This clonotype was detected only a few times. V is TRBV6-5 and J is TRBJ2-1, with D tentatively TRBD1 (5 bases). The CDR3 is made up of 12 amino acids. Germline values: CDR1 MNHEY, CDR2 SVGAGI. The germline V and J ends were trimmed by 2 bases and 7 bases, with 6 bases remaining between them. The chain's CDR3 is CASSYQGNEQFF. CDR3 DNA: TGTGCCAGCAGTTACCAGGGAAATGAGCAGTTCTTC.

This clonotype was observed at least ten times. The rearrangement uses TRBV28 and TRBJ2-7, with a possible D match to TRBD1 (6 bases). Trimming shortened V by 2 bases and J by 5 bases, and 19 bases separated the two germline ends. Germline V gives CDR1 MDHEN, CDR2 SYDVKM. This CDR3 has 16 residues. The CDR3 region is CASSLPLQGVMDEQYF. As DNA, the CDR3 is TGTGCCAGCAGTTTACCCTTACAGGGAGTGATGGACGAGCAGTACTTC.

The chain combines TRBV5-6 with TRBJ2-7; no definite D call. V gave up 0 bases and J gave up 4 bases, with 8 bases separating them. This CDR3 has 13 residues. Germline V gene sequence: CDR1 SGHDT, CDR2 YYEEEE. The CDR3 loop is CASSLAAAYEQYF. The CDR3 region has the DNA TGTGCCAGCAGCTTGGCCGCAGCTTACGAGCAGTACTTC.

This clonotype has at least ten counts. The J gene is TRBJ1-2, the V gene TRBV29-1, with no clear D. Germline V gives CDR1 SQVTM, CDR2 ANQGSEA. CDR3 size: 13 residues. Trimming removed 4 bases from V and 2 bases from J, with 11 bases in between. This CDR3 is CSVVLSVNYGYTF. In DNA, the CDR3 is TGCAGCGTTGTTCTTTCAGTGAACTATGGCTACACCTTC. Complete variable domain (other parts from reference TRBV29-1 and TRBJ1-2): SAVISQKPSRDICQRGTSLTIQCQVDSQVTMMFWYRQQPGQSLTLIATANQGSEATYESGFVIDKFPISRPNLTFSTLTVSNMSPEDSSIYLCSVVLSVNYGYTFGSGTRLTVV.

In DNA form, the CDR3 reads TGCAGTGCTAGAGATCCGACACATATCTCCTACAATGAGCAGTTCTTC. Amino acids: CSARDPTHISYNEQFF. The V call is TRBV20-1, the J call TRBJ2-1, with no clear D. CDR3 length: 16 amino acids. Germline values: CDR1 DFQATT, CDR2 SNEGSKA (reference sequence). Deletions cut 0 bases from V and 0 bases from J, with 12 bases between.

The V and J genes are TRBV11-2 and TRBJ1-6; no definite D call. Germline CDR1 and CDR2: SGHAT and FQNNGV. The CDR3 has 17 amino acids. Trimming stripped 0 bases from V and 3 bases from J, with 12 bases between. CDR3 loop: CASSLDAQAYYNSPLHF. The CDR3 nucleotides are TGTGCCAGCAGCTTAGATGCTCAGGCCTACTATAATTCACCCCTCCACTTT.

The rearrangement links TRBV20-1 to TRBJ1-2; 7 positions agree with TRBD1. V lost 0 bases, J lost 3 bases, and 10 bases stayed unmatched. Germline V gives CDR1 DFQATT, CDR2 SNEGSKA (reference sequence). The CDR3 consists of 16 residues. The DNA for the CDR3 is TGCAGTGCTAGAGAGTTTGGTCAGGGGGGCTACTATGGCTACACCTTC. Its protein is CSAREFGQGGYYGYTF.

In its sample, this clonotype was seen a few times. The chain has TRBV4-1 and TRBJ1-1; D gene uncertain. The V gene lost 4 bases and the J gene lost 4 bases, with 13 bases spanning the gap. Germline V CDR1 and CDR2: MGHRA, YSYEKL. This CDR3 has 14 amino acids. In DNA, the CDR3 is TGCGCCAGCAGCCCCCCTTCCGAGGGCACTGAAGCTTTCTTT. Protein: CASSPPSEGTEAFF.

V gene TRBV12-3 or TRBV12-4 combines with J gene TRBJ2-1; TRBD1 agrees at 12 bases. Trimming removed 5 bases from V and 7 bases from J; junction bases left unmatched: 6. The CDR3 length is 15 residues. The DNA for the CDR3 is TGTGCCAGCAGTACACCGGGACAGGGGGCGAATGAGCAGTTCTTC. Protein sequence: CASSTPGQGANEQFF.

The chain employs TRBV19 and TRBJ1-5, with TRBD1 identical over 7 bases. Germline loops: CDR1 LNHDA, CDR2 SQIVND (reference sequence). The V segment lost 3 bases and the J segment 5 bases; nucleotides outside the gene matches: 10. The CDR3 length is 16 residues. The CDR3 DNA reads as TGTGCCAGTAGTATCTTATCCCCGACAGGGCATCAGCCCCAGCATTTT. Translating gives CASSILSPTGHQPQHF.

The V gene is TRBV7-9, the J gene TRBJ1-5; D might be TRBD1 (5 bases). Germline CDR1 and CDR2: SEHNR and FQNEAQ (reference sequence). With 0 bases removed from V and 6 bases from J, the gap between germline ends came to 30 bases. The length of the CDR3 is 21 residues. This chain's CDR3 is CASSLADFRDGTLGPRQPQHF. Written as DNA, the CDR3 is TGTGCCAGCAGCTTAGCAGACTTCAGGGACGGTACCCTTGGTCCCCGTCAGCCCCAGCATTTT.

The chain links TRBV28 to TRBJ2-7; D not certain. Trimming took 3 bases from V and 3 from J, leaving 9 bases between them. The CDR3 has 13 amino acids. Per the germline V gene, CDR1 is MDHEN and CDR2 is SYDVKM. The DNA of the CDR3 is TGTGCCAGCAGTTTCGGTAGATTCTACGAGCAGTACTTC. It specifies CASSFGRFYEQYF.

This clonotype was recorded many times. For the CDR3, the DNA is TGTGCTAGTGGTACCGACAGGGCGTTGAACACTGAAGCTTTCTTT. This encodes CASGTDRALNTEAFF. The chain carries TRBV12-5 and TRBJ1-1; 7 bases agree with TRBD1. The V segment lost 5 bases and the J segment 0 bases; nucleotides outside the gene matches: 6. The CDR3 extends over 15 amino acids. Germline V gene lookup returns CDR1 LGHNT and CDR2 FRNRAP.

This clonotype was counted many times. V is TRBV7-9 and J is TRBJ2-5, with a weak D call TRBD2 (6 bases). There are 18 residues in the CDR3. V was shortened by 4 bases and J by 2 bases, with 23 bases between the two germline ends. The V gene's germline CDR1 is SEHNR and CDR2 FQNEAQ (reference sequence). The CDR3 DNA reads TGTGCCAGCAGCTCTCTTTATGCCGGGACTTATACTCAAGAGACCCAGTACTTC. It translates to CASSSLYAGTYTQETQYF.

The V and J genes are TRBV29-1 and TRBJ2-2; the D gene is possibly TRBD1 (7 bases). Germline V gene data show CDR1 as SQVTM and CDR2 as ANQGSEA. Trimming left V 6 bases short and J 4 bases short, with 12 bases between. This CDR3 spans 13 amino acids. The CDR3 is CSVDYRGTGELFF. CDR3 coding DNA: TGCAGCGTGGACTACAGGGGCACCGGGGAGCTGTTTTTT.

This clonotype was seen a handful of times. The chain employs TRBV9 and TRBJ2-2, with D hard to call. From germline, CDR1 is SGDLS and CDR2 YYNGEE. V shed 3 bases and J shed 0 bases, with 3 bases lying between them. This CDR3 is built from 13 residues. CDR3 amino acids: CASSGTNTGELFF. CDR3 bases: TGTGCCAGCAGCGGGACGAACACCGGGGAGCTGTTTTTT.

This chain connects TRBV20-1 to TRBJ1-1, with 8 nucleotides matching TRBD1. J was trimmed by 6 bases and V by 5 bases; bases with no gene match: 8. CDR1 DFQATT and CDR2 SNEGSKA come from the germline V gene (reference sequence). This CDR3 comprises 13 residues. The CDR3 bases are TGCAGTGCTGAAACAGGGGGAGGATCTGAAGCTTTCTTT. Translated: CSAETGGGSEAFF.

The chain links TRBV5-1 to TRBJ2-7; 8 bases fit TRBD1. Germline CDR1 and CDR2: SGHRS and YFSETQ. The V gene end was trimmed by 0 bases and the J gene end by 3 bases; junction bases not matched to a gene: 8. CDR3 size: 16 residues. The CDR3 coding sequence is TGCGCCAGCAGCTTGGCTGACAGGGGCGGAAACTACGAGCAGTACTTC. This gives the protein CASSLADRGGNYEQYF.

The chain recombines TRBV20-1 with TRBJ2-1; D is possibly TRBD1 (5 bases). CDR1 DFQATT and CDR2 SNEGSKA come from the germline V gene (reference sequence). The CDR3 sequence is 14 residues long. With 3 bases removed from V and 10 bases from J, the gap between germline ends came to 19 bases. The CDR3 DNA is TGCAGTGCTAGGGACACTCCACTATGGAAAGAGCAGTTCTTC. Translation gives CSARDTPLWKEQFF.

This clonotype was seen many times. The chain employs TRBV7-9 and TRBJ1-5; no clear D. V lost 5 bases, J lost 8 bases, and 13 bases lay in between. CDR3 length: 13 residues. Germline assignment: CDR1 SEHNR and CDR2 FQNEAQ (reference sequence). CDR3 nucleotide sequence: TGTGCCAGCAGCCCCGAGGGCGGGGAGCCCCAGCATTTT. Amino acids: CASSPEGGEPQHF. The full variable domain, rest sourced from reference TRBV7-9 and TRBJ1-5, is DTGVSQNPRHKITKRGQNVTFRCDPISEHNRLYWYRQTLGQGPEFLTYFQNEAQLEKSRLLSDRFSAERPKGSFSTLEIQRTEQGDSAMYLCASSPEGGEPQHFGDGTRLSIL.

This clonotype was seen a few times. This chain links TRBV6-6 with TRBJ1-1; TRBD1 agrees at 7 bases. From germline, CDR1 is MNHNY and CDR2 SVGAGI (reference sequence). V was pared by 3 bases and J by 4 bases, with 8 bases of the junction left unmatched. This CDR3 spans 15 amino acids. The CDR3 region is CASSYSDGTVTEAFF. CDR3 DNA sequence: TGTGCCAGCAGTTATTCTGACGGGACAGTCACTGAAGCTTTCTTT.

This chain uses TRBV13 with TRBJ2-5; 13 nucleotides match TRBD2. The V segment lost 5 bases and the J segment 9 bases; nucleotides outside the gene matches: 9. The CDR3 loop spans 15 amino acids. Germline V gene data show CDR1 as PRHDT and CDR2 as FYEKMQ (reference sequence). The chain's CDR3 is CASSPQGLAGQAQYF. In DNA form, the CDR3 reads TGTGCCAGCAGCCCACAGGGACTAGCGGGGCAGGCCCAGTACTTC.

The chain couples TRBV7-3 to TRBJ2-1, with D perhaps assigned TRBD1 or TRBD2 (5 bases each). This CDR3 region has 15 residues. Germline V gene lookup returns CDR1 SGHTA and CDR2 FQGTGA. V was cut by 1 base and J by 0 bases, with 7 bases left in between. The CDR3 is CASSLNGGSYNEQFF. The DNA for the CDR3 is TGTGCCAGCAGCTTAAATGGGGGCTCCTACAATGAGCAGTTCTTC.

The V gene is TRBV27, the J gene TRBJ2-7, with D unresolved. Germline assignment: CDR1 MNHEY and CDR2 SMNVEV (reference sequence). With 3 bases removed from V and 3 bases from J, the gap between germline ends came to 12 bases. This CDR3 is 14 amino acids long. The CDR3 DNA is TGTGCCAGCAGTTTGACGACCCCACTCTACGAGCAGTACTTC. It codes for CASSLTTPLYEQYF.

This clonotype was counted ten times or more. The rearrangement joins TRBV5-1 to TRBJ2-1; D not resolved. Germline V gene lookup returns CDR1 SGHRS and CDR2 YFSETQ. The CDR3 consists of 13 residues. V was shortened by 6 bases and J by 3 bases, with 10 bases between the two germline ends. The CDR3 reads CASTGVGYNEQFF. CDR3 coding DNA: TGCGCCAGCACCGGAGTAGGCTACAATGAGCAGTTCTTC.

This clonotype has at least ten counts. The CDR3, as DNA: TGTGCCAGCAGCTTAAACAGGGGTCTGGATATAAACACTGAAGCTTTCTTT. This gives the protein CASSLNRGLDINTEAFF. The genes are TRBV7-2 and TRBJ1-1, with 7 bases that match TRBD1. The CDR3 spans 17 residues. The trim removed 2 bases at V and 2 bases at J, leaving 11 bases unmatched. Germline CDR1 SGHTA, CDR2 FQGNSA.

This clonotype was recorded at least ten times. The V and J genes are TRBV7-2 and TRBJ1-2; no clear D. CDR1 and CDR2 from the germline V gene are SGHTA and FQGNSA. CDR3 length equals 15 residues. V lost 2 bases and J 5 bases, leaving 15 bases between the germline ends. For the CDR3, the DNA is TGTGCCAGCAGCTTATCTAGCGAACAGTCATATGGCTACACCTTC. Encoded protein: CASSLSSEQSYGYTF.